This T cell receptor (beta chain) comes out of a study of blood T cell repertoires in COVID-19. In the original workflow: Amplified reference gene primers provided the basis for estimating nucleated cell counts. The protocol was immunoSEQ multiplex PCR, while the TCRdb copy is restricted to in-frame clones and leaves out a portion. V, J and clone size reflect that table, while D and trimming were determined from the DNA. Found here are more than 200,000 clones, about 85% of them singletons; the top ten hold roughly 3.1%. The source of this sequence is a young man with active or convalescent COVID-19. Sequenced input: peripheral blood.

CDR3 in DNA: TGTGCCAGCAGCCCGCGGGGGGCACCCACCGAGACCCAGTACTTC. It encodes CASSPRGAPTETQYF. This rearrangement joins TRBV9 to TRBJ2-5, with TRBD2 identical over 8 bases. There are 15 residues in the CDR3. V lost 4 bases and J lost 5; bases outside the gene matches: 10. Germline CDR1 reads SGDLS; CDR2 reads YYNGEE.